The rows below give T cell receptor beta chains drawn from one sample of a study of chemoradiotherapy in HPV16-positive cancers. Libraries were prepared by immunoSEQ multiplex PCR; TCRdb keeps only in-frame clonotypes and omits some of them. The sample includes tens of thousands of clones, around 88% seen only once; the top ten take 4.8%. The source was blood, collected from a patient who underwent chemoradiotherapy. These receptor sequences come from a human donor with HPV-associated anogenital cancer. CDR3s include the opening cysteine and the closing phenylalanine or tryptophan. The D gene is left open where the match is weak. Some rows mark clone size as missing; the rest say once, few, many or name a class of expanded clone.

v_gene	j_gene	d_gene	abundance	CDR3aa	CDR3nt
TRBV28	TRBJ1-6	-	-	CASSFSNSPLHF	TGTGCCAGCAGTTTTTCTAATTCACCCCTCCACTTT
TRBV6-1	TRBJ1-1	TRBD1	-	CASSVDRDRTEAFF	TGTGCCAGCAGTGTCGACAGGGATCGGACTGAAGCTTTCTTT
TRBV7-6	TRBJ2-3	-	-	CASSRDPGGTDTQYF	TGTGCCAGCAGCCGAGATCCGGGAGGCACAGATACGCAGTATTTT
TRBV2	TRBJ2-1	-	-	CASSEEAGGGANSYNEQFF	TGTGCCAGCAGTGAAGAGGCCGGGGGCGGGGCTAACTCCTACAATGAGCAGTTCTTC
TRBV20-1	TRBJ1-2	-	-	CSVDSYGYTF	TGCAGTGTCGACAGCTATGGCTACACCTTC
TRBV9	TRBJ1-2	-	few	CASGSGRLLYGYTF	TGTGCCAGCGGAAGTGGCAGGCTCCTTTATGGCTACACCTTC
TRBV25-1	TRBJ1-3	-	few	CASSELGAGNTIYF	TGTGCCAGCAGTGAATTGGGTGCGGGAAACACCATATATTTT
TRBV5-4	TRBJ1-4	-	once	CASSPGGSTNEKLFF	TGTGCCAGCAGCCCCGGGGGATCAACTAATGAAAAACTGTTTTTT
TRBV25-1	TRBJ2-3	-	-	CASIGDTQYF	TGTGCCAGCATAGGGGATACGCAGTATTTT
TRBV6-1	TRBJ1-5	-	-	CASIRQASNQPQHF	TGTGCCAGCATAAGACAGGCTAGCAATCAGCCCCAGCATTTT
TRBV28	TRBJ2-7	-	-	CASSLMGRMNYEQYF	TGTGCCAGCAGTTTAATGGGGCGCATGAACTACGAGCAGTACTTC
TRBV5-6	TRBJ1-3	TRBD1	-	CASFSDLGTGLGNTIYF	TGTGCCAGCTTCTCGGACTTAGGGACAGGACTCGGAAACACCATATATTTT
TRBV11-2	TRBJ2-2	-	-	CAEQGANTGELFF	TGTGCCGAGCAAGGGGCGAACACCGGGGAGCTGTTTTTT
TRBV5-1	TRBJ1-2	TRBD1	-	CASSTTGFIYGYTF	TGCGCCAGCAGCACGACAGGGTTTATCTATGGCTACACCTTC
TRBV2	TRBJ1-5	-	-	CASSVRRVSNQPQHF	TGTGCCAGCAGTGTCCGACGGGTTAGCAATCAGCCCCAGCATTTT
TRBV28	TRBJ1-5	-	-	CASSSPMGNQPQHF	TGTGCCAGCAGTTCCCCGATGGGCAATCAGCCCCAGCATTTT
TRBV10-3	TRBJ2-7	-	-	CAISESVRQQSYEQYF	TGTGCCATCAGTGAGTCGGTTAGGCAGCAGTCCTACGAGCAGTACTTC
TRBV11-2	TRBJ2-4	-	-	CASSPGGSGKNIQYF	TGTGCCAGCAGCCCCGGGGGTTCGGGCAAAAACATTCAGTACTTC
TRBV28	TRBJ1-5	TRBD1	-	CASSLGTGHYSNQPQHF	TGTGCCAGCAGTTTAGGGACAGGACATTATAGCAATCAGCCCCAGCATTTT
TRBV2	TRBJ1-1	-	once	CASKIEFRENTEAFF	TGTGCCAGCAAGATAGAATTTCGGGAGAACACTGAAGCTTTCTTT
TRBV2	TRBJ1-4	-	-	CASRETAPREKLFF	TGTGCCAGCAGGGAGACGGCCCCTAGGGAAAAACTGTTTTTT
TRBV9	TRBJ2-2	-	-	CASSVGTYNSPGELFF	TGTGCCAGCAGCGTAGGAACCTACAATAGCCCCGGGGAGCTGTTTTTT
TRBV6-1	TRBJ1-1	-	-	CASSDGHPYTEAFF	TGTGCCAGCAGTGACGGACATCCCTACACTGAAGCTTTCTTT
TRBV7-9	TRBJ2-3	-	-	CASSLGQYTDTQYF	TGTGCCAGCAGCTTAGGGCAGTACACAGATACGCAGTATTTT
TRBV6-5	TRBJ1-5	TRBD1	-	CASSLGTAPNQPQHF	TGTGCCAGCAGTCTTGGGACAGCCCCAAATCAGCCCCAGCATTTT
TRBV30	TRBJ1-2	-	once	CAWGSGEPDSGYGYTF	TGTGCCTGGGGCTCAGGGGAGCCGGATTCCGGCTATGGCTACACCTTC
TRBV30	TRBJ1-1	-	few	CAWQRGGRNTEAFF	TGTGCCTGGCAGCGTGGGGGGCGGAACACTGAAGCTTTCTTT
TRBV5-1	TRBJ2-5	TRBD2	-	CASSSSSGGLGETQYF	TGCGCCAGCAGCTCGTCTAGCGGGGGGTTGGGAGAGACCCAGTACTTC
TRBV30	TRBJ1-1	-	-	CAWSGGDRGGTEAFF	TGTGCCTGGAGTGGTGGAGATAGAGGGGGCACTGAAGCTTTCTTT
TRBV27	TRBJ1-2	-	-	CASSLSIGDNNGYTF	TGTGCCAGCAGTTTAAGTATCGGGGACAATAATGGCTACACCTTC
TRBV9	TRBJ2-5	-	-	CASSPDSAGQETQYF	TGTGCCAGCAGCCCGGACAGTGCCGGCCAAGAGACCCAGTACTTC
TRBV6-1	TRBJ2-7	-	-	CASSLQGNEQYF	TGTGCCAGCAGTTTACAGGGCAACGAGCAGTACTTC
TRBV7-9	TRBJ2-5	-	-	CASSLRTTETQYF	TGTGCCAGCAGCTTACGAACTACGGAGACCCAGTACTTC
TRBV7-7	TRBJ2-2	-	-	CASSLGTTNTGELFF	TGTGCTAGCAGCTTAGGGACGACGAACACCGGGGAGCTGTTTTTT
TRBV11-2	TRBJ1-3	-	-	CASSLGVGASGNTIYF	TGTGCCAGCAGCTTAGGCGTGGGGGCTTCAGGAAACACCATATATTTT
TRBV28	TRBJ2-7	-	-	CASSLILSQGEWSSYEQYF	TGTGCCAGCAGTTTAATACTCAGCCAGGGAGAATGGAGCTCCTACGAGCAGTACTTC
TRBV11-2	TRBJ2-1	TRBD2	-	CASSLGLAGVASSYNEQFF	TGTGCCAGCAGCTTGGGACTAGCGGGGGTCGCCAGCTCCTACAATGAGCAGTTCTTC
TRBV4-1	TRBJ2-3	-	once	CASSQDFTTQYF	TGCGCCAGCAGCCAAGATTTTACTACGCAGTATTTT
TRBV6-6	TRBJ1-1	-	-	CASSFPPWQPDTEAFF	TGTGCCAGCAGTTTCCCCCCGTGGCAACCGGACACTGAAGCTTTCTTT
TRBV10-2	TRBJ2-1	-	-	CASSERVNEQFF	TGCGCCAGCAGTGAAAGGGTGAATGAGCAGTTCTTC
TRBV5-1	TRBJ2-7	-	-	CASSPRDREQYF	TGCGCCAGCAGCCCCCGGGACCGAGAGCAGTACTTC
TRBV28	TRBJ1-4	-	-	CASSLYRGAGGKLFF	TGTGCCAGCAGTTTATACCGGGGAGCGGGAGGAAAACTGTTTTTT
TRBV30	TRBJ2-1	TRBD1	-	CAWTQTGATYNEQFF	TGTGCCTGGACTCAGACAGGGGCCACCTACAATGAGCAGTTCTTC
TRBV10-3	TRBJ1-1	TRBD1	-	CAIRGQGGYTEAFF	TGTGCCATCAGGGGACAGGGGGGGTACACTGAAGCTTTCTTT
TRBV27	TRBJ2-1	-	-	CASSPQGRSGYNEQFF	TGTGCCAGCAGCCCCCAGGGCCGTAGCGGATACAATGAGCAGTTCTTC
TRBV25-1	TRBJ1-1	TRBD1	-	CASSETIVWAGGNTEAFF	TGTGCCAGCAGTGAGACCATCGTCTGGGCAGGGGGGAACACTGAAGCTTTCTTT
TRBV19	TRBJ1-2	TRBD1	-	CASSTGQGGSYGYTF	TGTGCCAGTAGTACCGGACAGGGAGGGAGCTATGGCTACACCTTC
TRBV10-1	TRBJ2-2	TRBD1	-	CASSQGASPGELFF	TGCGCCAGCAGTCAGGGGGCATCGCCCGGGGAGCTGTTTTTT